The sequence of this T cell receptor beta chain was determined in a study of T-cell memory formation after mild COVID-19. General study results and limits: Researchers report contracting CD4+ clones mostly in CM and EM, with CD8+ clones in EMRA. Researchers found some responding clones in pre-infection memory, a sign that cross-reactive memory joined.

The V gene lost 6 bases and the J gene lost 5 bases, with 19 bases spanning the gap. CDR1 and CDR2 (germline): MDHEN, SYDVKM. This CDR3 is built from 15 residues. UMIs and sample barcodes were carried by the TCR alpha and TCR beta cDNA libraries that 5'RACE produced using constant-segment primers. TCRdb reprocessed the 5' RACE reads with MiXCR, giving one entry per CDR3 protein. The profile shows 300,000 to 400,000 distinct CDR3 sequences, roughly 15% of them singletons. This clonotype was seen only a few times. No antigen is known for it. The receptor comes from a young man who had mild COVID-19 (a few samples of this study predate the infection). Cell type and time point are not known. V and J are TRBV28 and TRBJ2-5; D remains unclear. Sequenced material: PBMCs or a T cell subset sorted from them (not recorded which). CDR3 in amino acids: CASSPTPDGEETQYF. The CDR3 nucleotides are TGTGCCAGCAGCCCTACCCCGGACGGCGAGGAGACCCAGTACTTC.